This T cell receptor (beta chain) was sequenced in a study of vaccination and CD4 T cells after COVID-19. The wider study: A CEFX pool, an HIV-1 Nef pool, or no peptide went to control cultures.

This clonotype has more than one count but fewer than ten. Antigen specificity is unknown. The treatment denotes: roughly 10-day PBMC culture with coronavirus spike peptide pools or control peptides (ViraFEST assay). Scientists ran DNA taken from cultured CD4+ T cells through the Oncomine TCR Beta short-read assay for sequencing. From the PCR reads, TCRdb called clonotypes with MiXCR, one entry per CDR3 protein. The table records about 25,000 distinct CDR3 sequences, 45% to 50% of them present only once. Study conclusions and caveats: Median counts of SARS-CoV-2-reactive clonotypes increased from roughly 21 to 40; this difference was not significant.

The sequenced material came from CD4+ T cells from blood, cultured in vitro. The clonotype was recovered from a human donor who had recovered from COVID-19.

Written as DNA, the CDR3 is TGTGCCAGCAGTGAGAGGGGGGGGATGGTCAATGAGCAGTTCTTC. Translated, it gives CASSERGGMVNEQFF. This chain uses TRBV6-1 with TRBJ2-1, with D perhaps matching TRBD2 (7 bases). V was trimmed by 3 bases and J by 6 bases, leaving 15 bases between them. CDR3 size: 15 residues. CDR1 is MNHNS and CDR2 is SASEGT in the germline V gene.